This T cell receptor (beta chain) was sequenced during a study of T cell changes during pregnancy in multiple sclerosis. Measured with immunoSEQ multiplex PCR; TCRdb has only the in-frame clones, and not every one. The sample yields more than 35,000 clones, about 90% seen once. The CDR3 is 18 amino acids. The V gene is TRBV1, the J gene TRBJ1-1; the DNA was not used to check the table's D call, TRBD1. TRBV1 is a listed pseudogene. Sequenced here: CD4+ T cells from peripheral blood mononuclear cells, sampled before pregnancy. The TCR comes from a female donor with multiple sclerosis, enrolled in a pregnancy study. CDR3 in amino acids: CTSSQDQTGTGRTREAFF. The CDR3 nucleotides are TGCACCAGCAGCCAAGATCAGACGGGGACAGGACGAACTCGTGAAGCTTTCTTT.